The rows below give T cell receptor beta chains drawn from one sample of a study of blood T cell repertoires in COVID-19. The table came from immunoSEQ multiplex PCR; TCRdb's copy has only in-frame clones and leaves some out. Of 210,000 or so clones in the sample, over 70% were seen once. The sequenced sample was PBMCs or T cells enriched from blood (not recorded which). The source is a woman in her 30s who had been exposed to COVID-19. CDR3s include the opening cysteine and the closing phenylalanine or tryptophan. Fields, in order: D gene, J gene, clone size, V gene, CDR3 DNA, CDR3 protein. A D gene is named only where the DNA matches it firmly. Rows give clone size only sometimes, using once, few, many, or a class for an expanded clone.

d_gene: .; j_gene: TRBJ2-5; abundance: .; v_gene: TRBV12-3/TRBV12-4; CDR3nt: TGTGCCAGCAGTGTTGGGACTTTAGGGGCCCAGTACTTC; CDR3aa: CASSVGTLGAQYF
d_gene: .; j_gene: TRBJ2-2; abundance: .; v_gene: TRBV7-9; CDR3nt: TGTGCCAGCAGCTTAATACGGGGTCTGAACACCGGGGAGCTGTTTTTT; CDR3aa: CASSLIRGLNTGELFF
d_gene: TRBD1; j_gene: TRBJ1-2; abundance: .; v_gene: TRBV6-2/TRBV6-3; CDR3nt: TGTGCCAGCAGTTACTCGACAGGGACCGGATATGGCTACACCTTC; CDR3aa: CASSYSTGTGYGYTF
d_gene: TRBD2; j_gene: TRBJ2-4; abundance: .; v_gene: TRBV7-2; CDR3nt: TGTGCCAGCACCCAACGACGGGAGGGGAACATTCAGTACTTC; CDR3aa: CASTQRREGNIQYF
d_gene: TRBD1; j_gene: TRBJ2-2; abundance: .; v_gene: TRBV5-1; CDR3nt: TGCGCCAGCACTACCGGGACAGGGACCACCGGGGAGCTGTTTTTT; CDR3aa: CASTTGTGTTGELFF
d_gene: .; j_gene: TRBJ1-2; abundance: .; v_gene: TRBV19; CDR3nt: TGTGCCAGTAGTATTGAATTTCGCAGAAATGGCTACACCTTC; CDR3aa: CASSIEFRRNGYTF
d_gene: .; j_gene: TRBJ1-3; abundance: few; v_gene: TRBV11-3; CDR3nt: TGTGCCAGCAGTCGAGGGGGAGATGAAAACACCATATATTTT; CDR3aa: CASSRGGDENTIYF
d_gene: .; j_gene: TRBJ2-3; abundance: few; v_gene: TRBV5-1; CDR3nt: TGCGCCAGTATTCCAGGTCCCTCTGGCACAGATACGCAGTATTTT; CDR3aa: CASIPGPSGTDTQYF
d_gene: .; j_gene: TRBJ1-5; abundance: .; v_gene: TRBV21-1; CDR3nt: TGTGCCAGCAGCAAAGGCCCAGGGGGCGCAGGTCAGCCCCAGCATTTT; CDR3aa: CASSKGPGGAGQPQHF
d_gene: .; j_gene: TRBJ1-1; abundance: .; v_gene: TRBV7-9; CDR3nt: TGTGCCAGCATCCCGATGTCGGGGAACCCAGCGAACACTGAAGCTTTCTTT; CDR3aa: CASIPMSGNPANTEAFF
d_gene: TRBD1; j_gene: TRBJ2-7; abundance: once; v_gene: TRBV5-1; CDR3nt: TGCGCCAGCAGCACCTCGACAGGGACCTACGAGCAGTACTTC; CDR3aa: CASSTSTGTYEQYF
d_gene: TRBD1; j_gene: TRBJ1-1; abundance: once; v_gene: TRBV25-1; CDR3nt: TGTGCCAGCAGTGAGTGGGCCAGGGGGCGCGTAGAAGCTTTCTTT; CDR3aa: CASSEWARGRVEAFF
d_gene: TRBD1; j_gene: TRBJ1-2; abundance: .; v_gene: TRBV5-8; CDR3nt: TGTGCCAGCAGCGTACCGGGACAGGCTAGAATCTATGGCTACACCTTC; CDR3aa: CASSVPGQARIYGYTF
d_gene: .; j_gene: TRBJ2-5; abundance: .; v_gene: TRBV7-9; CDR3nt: TGTGCCAGCGGCCCCGGGGCCCAGTACTTC; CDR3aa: CASGPGAQYF
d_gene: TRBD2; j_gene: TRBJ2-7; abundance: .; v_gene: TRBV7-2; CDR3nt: TGTGCCAGCAGGTTGAGCCCGGGACTAGCGGGAGGGCGCTTGGGCGAGCAGTACTTC; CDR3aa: CASRLSPGLAGGRLGEQYF
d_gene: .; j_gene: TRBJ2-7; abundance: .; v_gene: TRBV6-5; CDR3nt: TGTGCCAGCAGTTCTGGGACATGGGGGATCGACGAGCAGTACTTC; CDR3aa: CASSSGTWGIDEQYF
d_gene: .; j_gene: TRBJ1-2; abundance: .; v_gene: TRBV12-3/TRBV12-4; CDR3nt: TGTGCCAGCAGTTTATCGGGAGGCGATGGCTACACCTTC; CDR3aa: CASSLSGGDGYTF
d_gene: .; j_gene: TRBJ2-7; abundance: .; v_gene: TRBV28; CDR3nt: TGTGCCAGCAGTTTATTAGGACATAACCCCTACGAGCAGTACTTC; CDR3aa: CASSLLGHNPYEQYF
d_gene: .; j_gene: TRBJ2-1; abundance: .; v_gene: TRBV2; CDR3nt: TGTGCCAGCAACGCTCGTACTAGCTACAATGAGCAGTTCTTC; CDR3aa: CASNARTSYNEQFF
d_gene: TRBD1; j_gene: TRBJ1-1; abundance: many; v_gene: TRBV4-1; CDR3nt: TGCGCCAGCAGCCTCCGGACAGGGTGGGGTGTAGGCGCTGAAGCTTTCTTT; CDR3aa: CASSLRTGWGVGAEAFF
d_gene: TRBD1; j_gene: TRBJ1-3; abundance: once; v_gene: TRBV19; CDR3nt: TGTGCCAGTAAAGGACAGGACGGAAACACCATATATTTT; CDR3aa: CASKGQDGNTIYF
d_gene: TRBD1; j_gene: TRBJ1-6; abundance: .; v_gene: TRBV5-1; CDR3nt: TGCGCCAGCAGCCCGCAGGGACAGGGGGCTGGTAATTCACCCCTCCACTTT; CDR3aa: CASSPQGQGAGNSPLHF
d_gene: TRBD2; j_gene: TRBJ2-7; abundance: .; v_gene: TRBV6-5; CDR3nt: TGTGCCAGCAGTTACTCGACTAGCGGGAGTCGCGAGCAGTACTTC; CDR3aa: CASSYSTSGSREQYF
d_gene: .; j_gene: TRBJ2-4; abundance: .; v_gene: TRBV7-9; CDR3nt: TGTGCCAGCAGCTTAGGCGGGGGCGTCATTCAGTACTTC; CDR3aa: CASSLGGGVIQYF
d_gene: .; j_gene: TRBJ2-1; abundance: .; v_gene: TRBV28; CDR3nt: TGTGCCAGCACTCCTCTGGGAACTCCCGGGGTCAATGAGCAGTTCTTC; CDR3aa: CASTPLGTPGVNEQFF